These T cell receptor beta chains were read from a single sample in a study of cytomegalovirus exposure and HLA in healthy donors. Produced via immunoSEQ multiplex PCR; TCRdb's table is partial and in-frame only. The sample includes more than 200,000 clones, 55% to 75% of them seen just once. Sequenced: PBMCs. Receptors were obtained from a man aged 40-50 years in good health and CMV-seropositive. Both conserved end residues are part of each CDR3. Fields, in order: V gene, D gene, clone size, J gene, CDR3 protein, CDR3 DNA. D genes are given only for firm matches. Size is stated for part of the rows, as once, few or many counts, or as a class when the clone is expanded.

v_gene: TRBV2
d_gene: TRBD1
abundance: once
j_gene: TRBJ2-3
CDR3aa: CASSAGGEADTQYF
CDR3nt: TGTGCCAGCAGTGCAGGGGGAGAGGCAGATACGCAGTATTTT

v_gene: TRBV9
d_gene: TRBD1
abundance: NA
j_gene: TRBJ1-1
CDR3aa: CASSVADREIEAFF
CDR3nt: TGTGCCAGCAGCGTAGCGGACAGGGAGATTGAAGCTTTCTTT

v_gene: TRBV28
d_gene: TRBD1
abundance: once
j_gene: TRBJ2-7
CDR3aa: CASSFRQGPYEQYF
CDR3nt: TGTGCCAGCAGTTTTCGACAGGGGCCGTACGAGCAGTACTTC

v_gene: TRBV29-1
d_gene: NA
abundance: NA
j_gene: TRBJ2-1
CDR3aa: CSVVSGEGYNEQFF
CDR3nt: TGCAGCGTTGTTTCGGGGGAAGGCTACAATGAGCAGTTCTTC

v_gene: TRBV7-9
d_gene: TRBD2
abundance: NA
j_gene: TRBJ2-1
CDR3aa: CASDSGGYNEQFF
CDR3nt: TGTGCCAGCGACAGCGGGGGTTACAATGAGCAGTTCTTC

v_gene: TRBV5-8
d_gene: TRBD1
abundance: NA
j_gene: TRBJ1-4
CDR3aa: CASSPTGAGVGEKLFF
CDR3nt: TGTGCCAGCAGCCCCACAGGGGCCGGCGTAGGAGAAAAACTGTTTTTT

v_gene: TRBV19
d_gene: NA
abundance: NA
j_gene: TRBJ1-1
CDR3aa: CASKQNTEAFF
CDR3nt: TGTGCCAGTAAACAGAACACTGAAGCTTTCTTT

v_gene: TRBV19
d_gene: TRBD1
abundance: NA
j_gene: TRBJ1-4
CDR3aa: CASSIAGQGSGKLFF
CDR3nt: TGTGCCAGTAGTATAGCCGGACAGGGGTCCGGAAAACTGTTTTTT

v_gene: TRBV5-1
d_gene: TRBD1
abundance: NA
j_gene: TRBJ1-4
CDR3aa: CASSGEGQGGEKLFF
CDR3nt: TGCGCCAGCAGCGGAGAGGGACAGGGGGGCGAAAAACTGTTTTTT

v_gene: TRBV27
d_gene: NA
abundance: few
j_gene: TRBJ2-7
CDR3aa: CASKRLDSYEQYF
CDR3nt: TGTGCCAGCAAGAGACTGGACTCCTACGAGCAGTACTTC

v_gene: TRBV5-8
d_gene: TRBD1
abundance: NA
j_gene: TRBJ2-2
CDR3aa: CASSWTGGTGELFF
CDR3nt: TGTGCCAGCAGCTGGACAGGCGGAACCGGGGAGCTGTTTTTT

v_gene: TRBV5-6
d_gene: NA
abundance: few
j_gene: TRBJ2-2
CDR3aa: CASSLSVRQRNTGELFF
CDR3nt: TGTGCCAGCAGCTTGTCAGTGCGGCAGAGGAACACCGGGGAGCTGTTTTTT